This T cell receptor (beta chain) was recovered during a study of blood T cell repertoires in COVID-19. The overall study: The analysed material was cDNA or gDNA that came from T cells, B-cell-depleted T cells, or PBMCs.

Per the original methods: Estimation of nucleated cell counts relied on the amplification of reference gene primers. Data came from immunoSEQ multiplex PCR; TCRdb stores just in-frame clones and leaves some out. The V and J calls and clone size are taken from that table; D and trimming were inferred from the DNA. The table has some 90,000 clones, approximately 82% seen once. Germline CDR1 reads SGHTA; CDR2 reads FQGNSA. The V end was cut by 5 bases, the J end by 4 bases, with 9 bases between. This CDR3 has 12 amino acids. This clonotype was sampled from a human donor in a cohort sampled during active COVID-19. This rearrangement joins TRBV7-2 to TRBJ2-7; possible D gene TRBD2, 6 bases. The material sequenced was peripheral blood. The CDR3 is CASSPGGYEQYF. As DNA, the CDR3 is TGTGCCAGCAGCCCCGGGGGTTACGAGCAGTACTTC.